These 19 T cell receptor beta chains originate from one sample sequenced in a study of blood T cell repertoires in COVID-19. Using immunoSEQ multiplex PCR, the repertoire was profiled, and TCRdb retains in-frame clones only, with some absent. This table holds 35,000 to 50,000 clones, approximately 90% found once. The sample taken for sequencing was peripheral blood. All receptors come from a human donor in a cohort sampled during active COVID-19.

The V call is TRBV11-1, the J call TRBJ2-7; D is perhaps TRBD2 (5 bases). This CDR3 is 14 amino acids long. Trimming took off 2 bases at V and 9 bases at J, with 17 bases between the two ends. From germline, CDR1 is SGHAT and CDR2 FQDESV (reference sequence). This CDR3 reads CASSLLWGEAVQYF. CDR3 DNA sequence: TGTGCCAGCAGCTTACTCTGGGGAGAGGCGGTGCAGTACTTC.

The rearrangement joins TRBV7-2 to TRBJ2-5; D may be TRBD2 (5 bases). The CDR3 consists of 13 residues. Germline V gives CDR1 SGHTA, CDR2 FQGNSA. Trimming took off 3 bases at V and 5 bases at J, with 10 bases between the two ends. The CDR3, as DNA: TGTGCCAGCAGCTTCGGACTGGGGGAGACCCAGTACTTC. Protein: CASSFGLGETQYF. Variable domain in full (rest from reference TRBV7-2 and TRBJ2-5): GAGVSQSPSNKVTEKGKDVELRCDPISGHTALYWYRQSLGQGLEFLIYFQGNSAPDKSGLPSDRFSAERTGGSVSTLTIQRTQQEDSAVYLCASSFGLGETQYFGPGTRLLVL.

The chain combines TRBV7-6 with TRBJ2-3, with 7 nucleotides matching TRBD1. The germline V gene encodes CDR1 SGHVS and CDR2 FNYEAQ. The ends lost 5 bases at V and 2 bases at J; junction bases unmatched: 7. CDR3 length: 15 amino acids. The CDR3 DNA sequence: TGTGCCAGCAGCCCAACGACAGGGACCACAGATACGCAGTATTTT. Its translation: CASSPTTGTTDTQYF.

This clone was recorded once. The chain employs TRBV11-3 and TRBJ2-7; TRBD2 matches at 10 bases. The V segment lost 2 bases and the J segment 5 bases; nucleotides outside the gene matches: 6. The CDR3 runs to 15 residues. Germline V lookup: CDR1 SGHNT, CDR2 YENEEA. CDR3 region: CASSLSLAGVNEQYF. CDR3 sequence (DNA): TGTGCCAGCAGCTTATCCCTAGCGGGAGTTAACGAGCAGTACTTC. The full variable domain, in which reference TRBV11-3 and TRBJ2-7 provide the parts outside the CDR3, is EAGVVQSPRYKIIEKKQPVAFWCNPISGHNTLYWYLQNLGQGPELLIRYENEEAVDDSQLPKDRFSAERLKGVDSTLKIQPAELGDSAVYLCASSLSLAGVNEQYFGPGTRLTVT.

A single count supports this clone. The CDR3 spells CASKLAGGTDTQYF. Written as DNA, the CDR3 is TGTGCCAGCAAGCTAGCGGGGGGCACAGATACGCAGTATTTT. This rearrangement joins TRBV6-5 to TRBJ2-3; 10 bases map to TRBD2. The V and J ends lost 7 bases and 1 base, in that order; junction bases with no gene match: 2. The germline V gene encodes CDR1 MNHEY and CDR2 SVGAGI. The length of the CDR3 is 14 residues.

The rearrangement uses TRBV15 and TRBJ1-4; no firm D call. This CDR3 has 14 amino acids. V dropped 2 bases and J dropped 8 bases, with 12 bases sitting between them. Germline-derived CDR1 and CDR2 are LNHNV and YYDKDF (reference sequence). CDR3 sequence reads: CATSRHTNKEKLFF. CDR3 bases: TGTGCCACCAGCAGACACACTAATAAAGAAAAACTGTTTTTT.

This rearrangement joins TRBV10-3 to TRBJ2-7; no definite D call. Deletions cut 2 bases from V and 7 bases from J, with 9 bases between. This CDR3 spans 12 amino acids. The germline CDR1 and CDR2 sequences are ENHRY and SYGVKD. The CDR3, as DNA: TGTGCCATCAGTGAGACGAGTTGGGAGCAGTACTTC. It encodes CAISETSWEQYF.

The chain recombines TRBV15 with TRBJ2-3; perhaps TRBD2 as D (5 bases). This CDR3 region has 17 residues. V was trimmed by 0 bases and J by 5 bases, leaving 18 bases between them. CDR1 and CDR2 (germline): LNHNV, YYDKDF (reference sequence). The CDR3 DNA follows: TGTGCCACCAGCAGAGATCGGGAAGTGGCACGGGTAGATACGCAGTATTTT. Translation gives CATSRDREVARVDTQYF. The whole variable domain, remainder taken from reference TRBV15 and TRBJ2-3, is DAMVIQNPRYQVTQFGKPVTLSCSQTLNHNVMYWYQQKSSQAPKLLFHYYDKDFNNEADTPDNFQSRRPNTSFCFLDIRSPGLGDTAMYLCATSRDREVARVDTQYFGPGTRLTVL.

The chain uses TRBV4-3 and TRBJ1-6; D remains unclear. V shed 2 bases and J shed 8 bases, with 10 bases lying between them. Germline CDR1 and CDR2: LGHNA and YSLEER. This CDR3 comprises 14 residues. CDR3 nucleotide sequence: TGCGCCAGCAGCCAACTTTTATATGATTCACCCCTCCACTTT. This gives the protein CASSQLLYDSPLHF.

Written as DNA, the CDR3 is TGTGCCAGCAGCTCTCTGGGAGGGATATCGGAGACCCAGTACTTC. Protein: CASSSLGGISETQYF. The chain couples TRBV11-2 to TRBJ2-5; the match to TRBD2 covers 7 bases. Germline V CDR1 and CDR2: SGHAT, FQNNGV. The ends lost 4 bases at V and 5 bases at J; junction bases unmatched: 10. The CDR3 sequence is 15 residues long.

This sequence joins TRBV5-3 and TRBJ2-7, with TRBD2 identical over 7 bases. TRBV5-3 is sorted into the ORF group, with uncertain function. The junction had 2 bases not matched to a gene; V was cut back by 2 bases and J by 0 bases. This CDR3 region has 14 residues. CDR3 sequence: CARSFRDYSYEQYF. In nucleotides, the CDR3 is TGTGCCAGAAGCTTTAGGGACTACTCCTACGAGCAGTACTTC.

The chain links TRBV7-2 to TRBJ2-3, with D maybe TRBD1 (6 bases). Germline CDR1 and CDR2: SGHTA and FQGNSA. The CDR3 loop spans 11 amino acids. V lost 5 bases and J 6 bases, leaving 6 bases between the germline ends. CDR3 DNA: TGTGCCAGCAGCACAGGGGATACGCAGTATTTT. Its protein is CASSTGDTQYF.

The CDR3 nucleotides are TGTGCCACCAGCAGAGGTACTAGCGGGAGCTTAGGTGGGGCCAACGTCCTGACTTTC. Translating it yields CATSRGTSGSLGGANVLTF. V is TRBV15 and J is TRBJ2-6; TRBD2 matches 11 bases. V gave up 1 base and J gave up 3 bases; unmatched junction bases: 8. Germline values: CDR1 LNHNV, CDR2 YYDKDF (reference sequence). The CDR3 extends over 19 amino acids.

V usage is TRBV3-1 (or the pseudogene TRBV3-2) and J usage is TRBJ1-2; no firm D call. Germline V CDR1 and CDR2: LGHDT, YNNKEL (reference sequence). Trimming left V 4 bases short and J 4 bases short, with 7 bases between. This CDR3 region has 12 residues. The DNA for the CDR3 is TGTGCCAGCAGCCGAGGAGGCTATGGCTACACCTTC. Protein product: CASSRGGYGYTF.

The DNA for the CDR3 is TGCGCCAGCAGCAGGTTGACAGGGTCTAAGACTGAAGCTTTCTTT. This translates into CASSRLTGSKTEAFF. V and J are TRBV5-1 and TRBJ1-1; 7 bases line up with TRBD1. V lost 4 bases, J lost 5 bases, and 11 bases stayed unmatched. The germline V gene encodes CDR1 SGHRS and CDR2 YFSETQ. The CDR3 extends over 15 amino acids.

J is TRBJ1-5 and V is TRBV7-8; the D gene is possibly TRBD1 (5 bases). The length of the CDR3 is 18 residues. V was clipped by 1 base and J by 3 bases, with 19 bases between them. Germline lookup yields CDR1 SGHVS and CDR2 FQNEAQ. CDR3 in DNA: TGTGCCAGCAGCTTAGGTCCCACAGGCACCGTTTTCAATCAGCCCCAGCATTTT. Translating gives CASSLGPTGTVFNQPQHF.

CDR3 DNA sequence: TGTGCCAGCTCACCAACCCCACTCGGAGGGCTGGACGAGCAGTACTTC. It translates to CASSPTPLGGLDEQYF. The rearrangement links TRBV18 to TRBJ2-7; possible D gene TRBD2, 6 bases. V was clipped by 2 bases and J by 5 bases, with 19 bases between them. Per germline, CDR1 KGHSH and CDR2 LQKENI. CDR3 size: 16 residues.

The chain couples TRBV28 to TRBJ1-6; TRBD1 might be the D (6 bases). Germline-derived CDR1 and CDR2 are MDHEN and SYDVKM. The V end was cut by 6 bases, the J end by 5 bases, with 14 bases between. CDR3 length: 15 amino acids. This CDR3 reads CASRVSGQNNSPLHF. The CDR3 DNA reads as TGTGCCAGCAGGGTATCCGGACAGAATAATTCACCCCTCCACTTT.

The gene calls are TRBV7-8 and TRBJ2-7, with TRBD1 matching over 8 bases. The CDR3 has 14 amino acids. Germline lookup yields CDR1 SGHVS and CDR2 FQNEAQ. J lost 0 bases, V lost 4 bases, and 2 bases had no gene match. CDR3: CASSWTGSSYEQYF. Written as DNA, the CDR3 is TGTGCCAGCAGCTGGACAGGGAGCTCCTACGAGCAGTACTTC.